Given below is one T cell receptor (beta chain) in context. Germline loops: CDR1 ENHRY, CDR2 SYGVKD. This CDR3 has 12 residues. The germline V and J ends were trimmed by 4 bases and 3 bases, with 6 bases remaining between them. The sample originates from a study of blood T cell repertoires in COVID-19. Assay used: immunoSEQ multiplex PCR; TCRdb lists only in-frame clones, some missing. The sample has approximately 290,000 clones; 75% to 90% are singletons. V and J are TRBV10-3 and TRBJ1-1; no reliable D call. What was sequenced was PBMCs or T cells enriched from blood (not recorded which). This receptor was obtained from a woman aged 25 to 39 who had recovered from COVID-19. The CDR3 is CAISGSYTEAFF. In nucleotides, the CDR3 is TGTGCCATCAGTGGGTCCTACACTGAAGCTTTCTTT.